The 2 T cell receptor beta chains below come from one sample, sequenced in a study of CD8 T cells in Susac syndrome. RNA, at roughly 0.45 to 1 ug, was reverse transcribed with random hexamers. MiXCR, applied by TCRdb to the immunoSEQ multiplex PCR reads, yields one record per CDR3 protein. The sample holds about 84,000 distinct CDR3 sequences, just under 95% seen once. The specimen sequenced was CD8+ T cells from PBMCs. Receptors originate from a human donor in good health.

The chain is built from TRBV5-6 and TRBJ1-6; TRBD1 is a possible D gene (5 bases). V was shortened by 6 bases and J by 7 bases, with 14 bases between the two germline ends. The CDR3 is made up of 14 amino acids. Germline CDR1 reads SGHDT; CDR2 reads YYEEEE. CDR3 nucleotide sequence: TGTGCCAGCACCATGGGACTTTTGAATTCACCCCTCCACTTT. Translated, it gives CASTMGLLNSPLHF.

This clonotype was counted a few times. The rearrangement uses TRBV7-9 and TRBJ2-7; D ambiguous. The CDR3 has 16 amino acids. Trimming stripped 1 base from V and 2 bases from J, with 15 bases between. The germline gives CDR1 SEHNR, CDR2 FQNEAQ (reference sequence). The CDR3 region is CASSLEHSQHPYEQYF. The CDR3 bases are TGTGCCAGCAGCTTAGAGCACAGCCAGCACCCCTACGAGCAGTACTTC.